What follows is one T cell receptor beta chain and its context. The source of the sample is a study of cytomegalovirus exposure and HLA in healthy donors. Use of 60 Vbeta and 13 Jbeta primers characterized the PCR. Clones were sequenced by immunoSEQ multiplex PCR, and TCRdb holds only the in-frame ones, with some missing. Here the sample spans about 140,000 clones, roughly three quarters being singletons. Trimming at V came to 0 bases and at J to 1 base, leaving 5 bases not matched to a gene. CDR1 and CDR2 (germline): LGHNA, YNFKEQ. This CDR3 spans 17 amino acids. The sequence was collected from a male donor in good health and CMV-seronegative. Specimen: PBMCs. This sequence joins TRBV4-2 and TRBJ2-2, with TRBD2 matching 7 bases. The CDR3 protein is CASSQDLPSGNTGELFF. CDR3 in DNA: TGTGCCAGCAGCCAAGATCTTCCTAGCGGGAACACCGGGGAGCTGTTTTTT.